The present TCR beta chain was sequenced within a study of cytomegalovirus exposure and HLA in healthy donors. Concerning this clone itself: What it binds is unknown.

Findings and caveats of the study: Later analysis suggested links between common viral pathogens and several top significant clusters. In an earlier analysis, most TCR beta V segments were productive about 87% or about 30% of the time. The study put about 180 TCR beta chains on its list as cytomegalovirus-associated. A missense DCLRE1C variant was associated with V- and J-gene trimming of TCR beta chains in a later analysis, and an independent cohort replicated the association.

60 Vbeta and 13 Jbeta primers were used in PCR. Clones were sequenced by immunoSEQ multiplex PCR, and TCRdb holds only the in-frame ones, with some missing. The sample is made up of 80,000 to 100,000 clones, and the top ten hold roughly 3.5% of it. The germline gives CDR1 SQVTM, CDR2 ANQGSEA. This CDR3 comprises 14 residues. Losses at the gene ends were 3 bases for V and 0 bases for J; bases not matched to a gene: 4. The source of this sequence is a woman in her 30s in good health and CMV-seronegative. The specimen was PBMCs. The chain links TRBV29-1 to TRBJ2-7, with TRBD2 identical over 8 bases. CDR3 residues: CSVESSGVSYEQYF. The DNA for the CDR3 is TGCAGCGTTGAGAGTAGCGGGGTCTCCTACGAGCAGTACTTC.